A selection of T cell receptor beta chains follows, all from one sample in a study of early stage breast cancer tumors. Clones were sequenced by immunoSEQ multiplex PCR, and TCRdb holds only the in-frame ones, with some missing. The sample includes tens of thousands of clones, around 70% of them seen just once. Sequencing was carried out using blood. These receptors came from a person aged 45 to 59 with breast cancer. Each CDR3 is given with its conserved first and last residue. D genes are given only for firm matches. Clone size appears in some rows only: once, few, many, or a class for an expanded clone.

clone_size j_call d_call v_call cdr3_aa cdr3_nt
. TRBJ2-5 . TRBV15 CATSRVGETQYF TGTGCCACCAGCAGAGTAGGAGAGACCCAGTACTTC
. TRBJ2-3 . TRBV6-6 CASSSGQGFTDTQYF TGTGCCAGCAGTTCCGGCCAGGGGTTCACAGATACGCAGTATTTT
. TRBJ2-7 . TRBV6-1 CASSIQAYEQYF TGTGCCAGCAGTATACAGGCCTACGAGCAGTACTTC
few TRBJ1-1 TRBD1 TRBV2 CASTGLRGRTMNTEAFF TGTGCCAGCACCGGGCTTAGGGGGCGGACAATGAACACTGAAGCTTTCTTT
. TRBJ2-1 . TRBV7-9 CASSSFSPGNEQFF TGTGCCAGCAGCTCCTTCTCCCCAGGAAATGAGCAGTTCTTC
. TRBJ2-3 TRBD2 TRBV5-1 CASSGGGRSDTQYF TGCGCCAGCAGCGGCGGCGGGAGGTCAGATACGCAGTATTTT
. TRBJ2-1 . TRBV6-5 CASSYVARADEQFF TGTGCCAGCAGTTACGTTGCCAGGGCTGATGAGCAGTTCTTC
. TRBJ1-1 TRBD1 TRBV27 CASSSGGQVNTEAFF TGTGCCAGCAGTTCGGGAGGACAGGTGAACACTGAAGCTTTCTTT
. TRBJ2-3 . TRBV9 CASSVVSGAADTQYF TGTGCCAGCAGCGTAGTGTCGGGAGCGGCAGATACGCAGTATTTT
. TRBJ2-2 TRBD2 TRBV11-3 CASSPGLAANTGELFF TGTGCCAGCAGCCCGGGACTAGCAGCGAACACCGGGGAGCTGTTTTTT
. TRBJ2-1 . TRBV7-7 CASIPDEPAGEQFF TGTGCTAGCATCCCAGACGAACCCGCCGGAGAGCAGTTCTTC
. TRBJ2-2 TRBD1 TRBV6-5 CASRTGTGVTGELFF TGTGCCAGCAGAACCGGGACAGGGGTTACCGGGGAGCTGTTTTTT
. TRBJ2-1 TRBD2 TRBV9 CASSVPGLVNEQFF TGTGCCAGCAGCGTACCAGGACTAGTCAATGAGCAGTTCTTC
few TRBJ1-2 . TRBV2 CASIQQGGHGYTF TGTGCCAGCATTCAACAGGGAGGCCATGGCTACACCTTC
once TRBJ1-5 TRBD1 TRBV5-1 CASSPGDRGGFSNQPQHF TGCGCCAGCAGCCCGGGGGACAGGGGGGGATTTAGCAATCAGCCCCAGCATTTT
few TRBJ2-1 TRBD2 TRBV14 CASSQPSGRSYEQFF TGTGCCAGCAGCCAACCTAGCGGGAGAAGCTATGAGCAGTTCTTC
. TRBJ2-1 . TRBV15 CATSIGREVYNEQFF TGTGCCACCAGCATCGGGAGAGAGGTCTACAATGAGCAGTTCTTC
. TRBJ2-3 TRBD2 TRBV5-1 CASSLGKAGGTDTQYF TGCGCCAGCAGCTTGGGAAAAGCGGGAGGGACAGATACGCAGTATTTT
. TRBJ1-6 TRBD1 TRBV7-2 CASSLVGQINSPLHF TGTGCCAGCAGCTTAGTGGGACAGATTAATTCACCCCTCCACTTT
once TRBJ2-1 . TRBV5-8 CASSLPGGGARGEQFF TGTGCCAGCAGCTTGCCAGGAGGGGGAGCTAGAGGTGAGCAGTTCTTC
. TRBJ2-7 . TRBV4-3 CASSQLYMAGSEQYF TGCGCCAGCAGCCAACTCTATATGGCGGGATCGGAGCAGTACTTC
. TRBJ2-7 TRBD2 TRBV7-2 CASSLGGLAGAEQYF TGTGCCAGCAGCTTAGGAGGACTAGCGGGAGCCGAGCAGTACTTC
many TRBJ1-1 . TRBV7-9 CASSQTANTEAFF TGTGCCAGCAGCCAGACAGCGAACACTGAAGCTTTCTTT
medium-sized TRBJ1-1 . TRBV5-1 CASGRVNTEAFF TGCGCCAGCGGGAGGGTGAACACTGAAGCTTTCTTT
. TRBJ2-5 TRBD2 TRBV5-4 CASSVGLAEQETQYF TGTGCCAGCAGCGTAGGACTAGCGGAGCAAGAGACCCAGTACTTC
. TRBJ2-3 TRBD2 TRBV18 CASSPWTSGSADTQYF TGTGCCAGCTCACCCTGGACTAGCGGGAGTGCAGATACGCAGTATTTT
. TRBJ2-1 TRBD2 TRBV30 CAWSASGLAGVSEQFF TGTGCCTGGAGTGCCTCGGGACTAGCGGGAGTCAGTGAGCAGTTCTTC